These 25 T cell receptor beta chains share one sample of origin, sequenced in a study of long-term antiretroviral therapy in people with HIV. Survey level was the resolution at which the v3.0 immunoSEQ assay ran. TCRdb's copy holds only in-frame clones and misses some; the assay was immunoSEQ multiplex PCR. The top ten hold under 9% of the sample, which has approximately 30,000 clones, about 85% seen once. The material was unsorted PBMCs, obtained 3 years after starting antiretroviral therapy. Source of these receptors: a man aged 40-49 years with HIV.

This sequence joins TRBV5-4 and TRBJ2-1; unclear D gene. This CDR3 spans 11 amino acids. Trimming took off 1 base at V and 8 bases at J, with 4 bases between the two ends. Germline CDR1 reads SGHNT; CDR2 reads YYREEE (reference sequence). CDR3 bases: TGTGCCAGCAGCTTGAGAGATGAGCAGTTCTTC. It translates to CASSLRDEQFF.

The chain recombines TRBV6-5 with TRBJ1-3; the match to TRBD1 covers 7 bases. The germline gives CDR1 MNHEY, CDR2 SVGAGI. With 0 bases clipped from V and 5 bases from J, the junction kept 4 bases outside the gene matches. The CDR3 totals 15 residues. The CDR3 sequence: CASSYSGTARNTIYF. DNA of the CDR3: TGTGCCAGCAGTTACTCCGGGACAGCGAGAAACACCATATATTTT.

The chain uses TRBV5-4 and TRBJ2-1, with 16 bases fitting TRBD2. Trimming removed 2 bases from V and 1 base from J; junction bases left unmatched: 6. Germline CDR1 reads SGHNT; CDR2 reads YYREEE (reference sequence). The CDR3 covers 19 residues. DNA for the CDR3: TGTGCCAGCAGCTTATCGGTGGGACTAGCGGGAGGGTCCTACAATGAGCAGTTCTTC. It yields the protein CASSLSVGLAGGSYNEQFF.

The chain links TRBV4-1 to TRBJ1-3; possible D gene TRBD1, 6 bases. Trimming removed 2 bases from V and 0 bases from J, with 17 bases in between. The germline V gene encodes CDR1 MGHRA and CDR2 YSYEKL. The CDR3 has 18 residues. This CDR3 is CASSQRIQGSDSGNTIYF. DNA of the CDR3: TGCGCCAGCAGCCAAAGAATTCAGGGGTCTGACTCTGGAAACACCATATATTTT.

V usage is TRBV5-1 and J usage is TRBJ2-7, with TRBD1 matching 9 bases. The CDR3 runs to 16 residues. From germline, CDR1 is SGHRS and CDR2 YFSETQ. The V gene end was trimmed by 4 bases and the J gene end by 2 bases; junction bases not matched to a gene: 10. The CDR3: CASSKEVRDRAYEQYF. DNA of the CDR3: TGCGCCAGCAGCAAGGAGGTCCGGGACAGGGCCTACGAGCAGTACTTC. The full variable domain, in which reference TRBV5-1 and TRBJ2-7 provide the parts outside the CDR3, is KAGVTQTPRYLIKTRGQQVTLSCSPISGHRSVSWYQQTPGQGLQFLFEYFSETQRNKGNFPGRFSGRQFSNSRSEMNVSTLELGDSALYLCASSKEVRDRAYEQYFGPGTRLTVT.

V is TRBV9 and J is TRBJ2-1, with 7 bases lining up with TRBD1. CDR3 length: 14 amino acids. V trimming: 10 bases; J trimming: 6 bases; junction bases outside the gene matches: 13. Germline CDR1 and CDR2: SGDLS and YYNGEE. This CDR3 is CAGAPGTVRNEQFF. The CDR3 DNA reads TGTGCCGGAGCCCCCGGGACAGTACGCAATGAGCAGTTCTTC. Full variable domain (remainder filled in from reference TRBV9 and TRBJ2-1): DSGVTQTPKHLITATGQRVTLRCSPRSGDLSVYWYQQSLDQGLQFLIQYYNGEERAKGNILERFSAQQFPDLHSELNLSSLELGDSALYFCAGAPGTVRNEQFFGPGTRLTVL.

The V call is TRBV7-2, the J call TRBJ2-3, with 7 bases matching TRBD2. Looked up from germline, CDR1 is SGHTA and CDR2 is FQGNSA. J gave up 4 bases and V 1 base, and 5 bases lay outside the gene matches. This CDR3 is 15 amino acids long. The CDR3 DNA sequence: TGTGCCAGCAGCTTAGTGGTGGGGGGGGCAGATACGCAGTATTTT. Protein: CASSLVVGGADTQYF. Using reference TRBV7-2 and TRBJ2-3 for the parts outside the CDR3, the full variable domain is GAGVSQSPSNKVTEKGKDVELRCDPISGHTALYWYRQSLGQGLEFLIYFQGNSAPDKSGLPSDRFSAERTGGSVSTLTIQRTQQEDSAVYLCASSLVVGGADTQYFGPGTRLTVL.

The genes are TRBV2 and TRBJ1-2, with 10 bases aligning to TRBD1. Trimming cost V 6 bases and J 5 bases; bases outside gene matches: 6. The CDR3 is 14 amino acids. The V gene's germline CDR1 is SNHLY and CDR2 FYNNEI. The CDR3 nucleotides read TGTGCCAGCAGGGAGACAGGGGGCCCGTATGGCTACACCTTC. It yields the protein CASRETGGPYGYTF. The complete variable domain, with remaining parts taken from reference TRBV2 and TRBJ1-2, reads EPEVTQTPSHQVTQMGQEVILRCVPISNHLYFYWYRQILGQKVEFLVSFYNNEISEKSEIFDDQFSVERPDGSNFTLKIRSTKLEDSAMYFCASRETGGPYGYTFGSGTRLTVV.

The CDR3, as DNA: TGTGCCAGCAGCCCGGACAGGCTTGGCTACACCTTC. This translates into CASSPDRLGYTF. The rearrangement uses TRBV7-2 and TRBJ1-2, with 7 bases that match TRBD1. With 5 bases clipped from V and 7 bases from J, the junction kept 4 bases outside the gene matches. Germline V gene lookup returns CDR1 SGHTA and CDR2 FQGNSA. The CDR3 length is 12 residues.

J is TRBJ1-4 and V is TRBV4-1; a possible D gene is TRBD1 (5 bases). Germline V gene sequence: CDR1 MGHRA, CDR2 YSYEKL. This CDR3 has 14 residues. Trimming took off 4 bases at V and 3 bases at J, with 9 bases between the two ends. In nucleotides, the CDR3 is TGCGCCAGCAGCCTTGGACAAGCTAATGAAAAACTGTTTTTT. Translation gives CASSLGQANEKLFF.

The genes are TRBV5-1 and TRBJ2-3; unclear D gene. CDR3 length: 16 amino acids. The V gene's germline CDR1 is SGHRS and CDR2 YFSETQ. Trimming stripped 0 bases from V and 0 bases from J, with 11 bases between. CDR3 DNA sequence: TGCGCCAGCAGCTTGGCCCAGATAACTAGCACAGATACGCAGTATTTT. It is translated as CASSLAQITSTDTQYF.

The CDR3 DNA is TGTGCCAGCAGCTTGGGGATGAACACTGAAGCTTTCTTT. It is translated as CASSLGMNTEAFF. The rearrangement uses TRBV7-9 and TRBJ1-1; D remains ambiguous. Trimming removed 3 bases from V and 0 bases from J, with 5 bases in between. The CDR3 covers 13 residues. Looked up from germline, CDR1 is SEHNR and CDR2 is FQNEAQ (reference sequence).

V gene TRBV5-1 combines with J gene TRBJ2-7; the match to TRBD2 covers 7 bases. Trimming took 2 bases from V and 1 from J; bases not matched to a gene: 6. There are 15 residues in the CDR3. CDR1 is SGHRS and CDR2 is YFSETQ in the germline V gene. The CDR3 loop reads CASSFGGGTSYEQYF. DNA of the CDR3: TGCGCCAGCAGCTTTGGGGGGGGGACTTCCTACGAGCAGTACTTC.

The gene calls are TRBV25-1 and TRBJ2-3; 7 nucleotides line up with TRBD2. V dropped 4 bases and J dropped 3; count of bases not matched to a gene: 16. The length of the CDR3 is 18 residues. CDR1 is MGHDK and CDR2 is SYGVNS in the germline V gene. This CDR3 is CASSGSIRASGTTDTQYF. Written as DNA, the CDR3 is TGTGCCAGCAGTGGATCCATCCGGGCTAGCGGAACTACAGATACGCAGTATTTT.

CDR3 nucleotide sequence: TGTGCCAGCAGCCAAGAGTCCAACCCTCTCTACGAGCAGTACTTC. This encodes CASSQESNPLYEQYF. The genes are TRBV14 and TRBJ2-7; D uncertain. CDR3 length: 15 amino acids. Germline V lookup: CDR1 SGHDN, CDR2 FVKESK. The V end was cut by 0 bases, the J end by 3 bases, with 12 bases between.

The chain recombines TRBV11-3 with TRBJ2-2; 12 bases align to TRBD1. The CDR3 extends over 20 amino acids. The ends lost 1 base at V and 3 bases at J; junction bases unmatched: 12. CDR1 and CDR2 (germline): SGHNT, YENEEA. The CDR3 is CASSLGPGQGARFDTGELFF. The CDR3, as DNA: TGTGCCAGCAGCTTAGGCCCGGGACAGGGGGCGCGTTTCGACACCGGGGAGCTGTTTTTT.

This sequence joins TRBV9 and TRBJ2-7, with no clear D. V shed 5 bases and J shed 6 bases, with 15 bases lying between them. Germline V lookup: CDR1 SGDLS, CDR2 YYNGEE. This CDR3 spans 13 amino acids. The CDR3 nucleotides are TGTGCCAGCAGTAGTGGGCCCGCAGGCGAGCAGTACTTC. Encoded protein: CASSSGPAGEQYF.

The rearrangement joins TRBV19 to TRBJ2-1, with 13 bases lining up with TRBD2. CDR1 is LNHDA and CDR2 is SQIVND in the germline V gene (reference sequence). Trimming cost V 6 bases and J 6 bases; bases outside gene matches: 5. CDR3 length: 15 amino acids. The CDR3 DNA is TGTGCCAGTAGAACCACTAGCGGGGGGGCCAATGAGCAGTTCTTC. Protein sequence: CASRTTSGGANEQFF.

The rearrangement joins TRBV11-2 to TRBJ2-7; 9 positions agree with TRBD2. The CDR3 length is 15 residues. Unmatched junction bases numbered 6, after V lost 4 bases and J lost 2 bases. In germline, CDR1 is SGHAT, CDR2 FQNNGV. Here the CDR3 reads CASSSGLAGTYEQYF. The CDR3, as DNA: TGTGCCAGCAGCTCGGGACTAGCAGGGACCTACGAGCAGTACTTC.

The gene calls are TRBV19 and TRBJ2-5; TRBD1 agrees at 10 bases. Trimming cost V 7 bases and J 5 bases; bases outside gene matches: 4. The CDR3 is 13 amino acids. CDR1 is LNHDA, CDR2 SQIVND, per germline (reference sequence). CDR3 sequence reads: CASTDRGRETQYF. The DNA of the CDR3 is TGTGCCAGTACCGACAGGGGGCGGGAGACCCAGTACTTC.

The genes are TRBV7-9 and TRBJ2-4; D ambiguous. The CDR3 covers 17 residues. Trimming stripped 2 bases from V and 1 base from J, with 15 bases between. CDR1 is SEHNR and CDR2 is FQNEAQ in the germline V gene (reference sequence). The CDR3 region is CASSLIPISQAKNIQYF. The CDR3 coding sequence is TGTGCCAGCAGCTTAATACCTATAAGTCAGGCCAAAAACATTCAGTACTTC.

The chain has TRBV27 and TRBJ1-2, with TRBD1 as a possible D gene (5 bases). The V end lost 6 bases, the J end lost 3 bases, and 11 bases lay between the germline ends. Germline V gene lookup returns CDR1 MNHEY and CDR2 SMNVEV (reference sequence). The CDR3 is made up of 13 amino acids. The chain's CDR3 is CASRFGTDYGYTF. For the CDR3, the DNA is TGTGCCAGCAGATTCGGGACGGACTATGGCTACACCTTC.

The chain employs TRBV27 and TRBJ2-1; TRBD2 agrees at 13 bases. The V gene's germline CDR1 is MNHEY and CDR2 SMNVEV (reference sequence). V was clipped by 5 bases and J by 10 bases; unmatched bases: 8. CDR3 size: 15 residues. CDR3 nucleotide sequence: TGTGCCAGCAGTGACCGAGGACTAGCGGGAGACGAGCAGTTCTTC. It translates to CASSDRGLAGDEQFF.

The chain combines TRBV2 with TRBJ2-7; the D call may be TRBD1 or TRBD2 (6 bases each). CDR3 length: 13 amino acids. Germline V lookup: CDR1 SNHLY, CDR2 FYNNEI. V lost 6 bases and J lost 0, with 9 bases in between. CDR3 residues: CASRGGSSYEQYF. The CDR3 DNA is TGTGCCAGCAGGGGGGGCAGCTCCTACGAGCAGTACTTC.

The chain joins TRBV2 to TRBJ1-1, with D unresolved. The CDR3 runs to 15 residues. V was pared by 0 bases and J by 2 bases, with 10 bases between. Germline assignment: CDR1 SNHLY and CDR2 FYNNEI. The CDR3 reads CASSEAVDRNTEAFF. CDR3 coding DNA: TGTGCCAGCAGTGAAGCCGTCGACCGAAACACTGAAGCTTTCTTT.